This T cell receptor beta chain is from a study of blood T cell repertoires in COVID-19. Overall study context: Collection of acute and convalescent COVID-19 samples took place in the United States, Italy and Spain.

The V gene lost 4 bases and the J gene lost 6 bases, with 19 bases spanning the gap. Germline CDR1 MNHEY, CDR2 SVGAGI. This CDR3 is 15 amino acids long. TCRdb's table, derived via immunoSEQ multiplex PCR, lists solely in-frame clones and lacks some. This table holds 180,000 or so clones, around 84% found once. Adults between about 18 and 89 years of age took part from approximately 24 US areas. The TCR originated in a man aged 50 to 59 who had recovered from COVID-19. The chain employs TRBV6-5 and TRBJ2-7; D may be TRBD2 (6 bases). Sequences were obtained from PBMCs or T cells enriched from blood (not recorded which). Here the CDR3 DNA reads TGTGCCAGCAGTTTCACTGTGGGACTTGAGTCCGAGCAGTACTTC. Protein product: CASSFTVGLESEQYF.